This TCR beta chain was documented in a study of shared clonotypes between healthy human individuals. Turning to this clone: Antigen unknown.

Per the germline V gene, CDR1 is MNHNY and CDR2 is SVGAGI (reference sequence). V shed 0 bases and J shed 3 bases, with 8 bases lying between them. The CDR3 consists of 14 residues. Using immunoSEQ multiplex PCR, the repertoire was profiled, and TCRdb retains in-frame clones only, with some absent. This table has some 200,000 clones, 66% appearing once. General observations from the study: Measured sharing among donors was expected to vary with sequencing depth. Generation probability values for non-shared clonotypes were lower than those for clonotypes shared by all four donors. Apart from blood, nothing was sampled; tissue repertoires likely differ.

Subsets obtained from CD4+ cells comprised CD45RA+ naive and CD45RA-negative memory cells. The sequenced sample was memory CD4+ T cells sorted from blood. Documented subset: CD45RA-negative fraction. V gene TRBV6-6 combines with J gene TRBJ1-1; no definite D call. The clonotype comes from a man aged 25-45 years in good health. CDR3 nucleotide sequence: TGTGCCAGCAGTTACTCGGGTAGGGACACTGAAGCTTTCTTT. Encoded protein: CASSYSGRDTEAFF.